This TCR beta chain was documented in a study of T cell repertoires in cytomegalovirus infection. Across the study: Public TCR beta signatures marked donors with CMV infection and the matching HLA.

Study-level results: Clonotype analysis showed dominance of the ex vivo response by HLA-C-restricted CMV-specific TCR beta clonotypes. CMV carriers having the relevant HLA were flagged by cumulative public TCR beta family frequency.

Trimming removed 6 bases from V and 3 bases from J, with 15 bases in between. Germline CDR1 and CDR2: MDHEN and SYDVKM. The CDR3 loop spans 15 amino acids. A few counts support this clonotype. The target antigen is unknown. MiXCR, applied by TCRdb to the reads, yields one record per CDR3 protein. Of hundreds of thousands of distinct CDR3 sequences listed, 35% are singletons. The clonotype originates from a human donor in good health (CMV status not recorded). Some clones in this sample may be carry-over from other donors' samples. The sequenced sample consisted of PBMCs. The J gene is TRBJ1-5, the V gene TRBV28; D possibly corresponds to TRBD1 (6 bases). Written as DNA, the CDR3 is TGTGCCAGCAGGACGAACCAGGGGAACAATCAGCCCCAGCATTTT. It yields the protein CASRTNQGNNQPQHF.